This TCR beta chain was captured by sequencing in a study of T cells after yellow fever vaccination. There are 15 residues in the CDR3. Between the trimmed V and J ends, which lost 0 bases and 3 bases, there was a span of 11 bases. In germline, CDR1 is MGHRA, CDR2 YSYEKL. Only one count was recorded for this clonotype. TCRdb processed the 5' RACE reads anew with MiXCR; each CDR3 protein has one entry. This sample has 130,000 or so distinct CDR3 sequences, with about 16% found just once. This sample comprised CD8+ T cells sorted from PBMCs, obtained 5 days after the yellow fever booster vaccination. The chain employs TRBV4-1 and TRBJ1-2; D is unresolved. This clonotype was obtained from a man in his late teens or twenties who received the YFV17D yellow fever vaccine. The chain's CDR3 is CASSQDPGVDYGYTF. CDR3 bases: TGCGCCAGCAGCCAAGATCCGGGTGTGGACTATGGCTACACCTTC.